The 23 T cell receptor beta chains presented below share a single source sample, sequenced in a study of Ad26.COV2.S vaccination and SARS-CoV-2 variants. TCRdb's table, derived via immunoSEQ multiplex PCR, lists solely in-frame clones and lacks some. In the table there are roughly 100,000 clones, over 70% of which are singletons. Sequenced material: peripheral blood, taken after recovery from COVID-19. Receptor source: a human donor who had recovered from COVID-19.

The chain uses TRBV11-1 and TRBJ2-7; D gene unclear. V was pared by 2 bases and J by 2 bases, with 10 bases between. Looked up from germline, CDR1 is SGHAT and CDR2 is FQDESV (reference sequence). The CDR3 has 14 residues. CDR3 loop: CASSLLKGPYEQYF. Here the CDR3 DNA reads TGTGCCAGCAGCTTACTGAAGGGTCCCTACGAGCAGTACTTC.

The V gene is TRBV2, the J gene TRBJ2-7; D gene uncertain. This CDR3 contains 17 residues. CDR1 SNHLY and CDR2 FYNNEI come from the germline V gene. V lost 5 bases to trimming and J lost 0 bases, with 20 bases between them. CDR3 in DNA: TGTGCCAGCAGTCCTATTTCATCAACTTTAGGCTCCTACGAGCAGTACTTC. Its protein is CASSPISSTLGSYEQYF.

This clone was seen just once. The CDR3 region is CASRNPGGNYGYTF. As DNA, the CDR3 is TGTGCCAGCAGGAACCCAGGGGGCAACTATGGCTACACCTTC. The chain couples TRBV28 to TRBJ1-2; 8 bases are a match to TRBD1. With 6 bases clipped from V and 2 bases from J, the junction kept 5 bases outside the gene matches. Germline V gives CDR1 MDHEN, CDR2 SYDVKM. The length of the CDR3 is 14 residues.

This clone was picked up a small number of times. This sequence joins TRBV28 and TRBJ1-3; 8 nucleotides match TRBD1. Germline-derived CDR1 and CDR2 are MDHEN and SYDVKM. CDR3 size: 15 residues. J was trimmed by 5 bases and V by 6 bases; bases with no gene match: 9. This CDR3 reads CASSPTGTGRNTIYF. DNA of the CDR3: TGTGCCAGCAGCCCGACCGGGACAGGCCGAAACACCATATATTTT. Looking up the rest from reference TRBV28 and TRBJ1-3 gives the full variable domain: DVKVTQSSRYLVKRTGEKVFLECVQDMDHENMFWYRQDPGLGLRLIYFSYDVKMKEKGDIPEGYSVSREKKERFSLILESASTNQTSMYLCASSPTGTGRNTIYFGEGSWLTVV.

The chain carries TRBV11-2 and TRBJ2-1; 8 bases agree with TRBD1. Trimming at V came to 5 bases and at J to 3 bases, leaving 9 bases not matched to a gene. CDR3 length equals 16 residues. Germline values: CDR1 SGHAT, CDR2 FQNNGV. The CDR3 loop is CASSAYRGKDYNEQFF. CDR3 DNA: TGTGCCAGCAGCGCTTACAGGGGGAAGGACTACAATGAGCAGTTCTTC.

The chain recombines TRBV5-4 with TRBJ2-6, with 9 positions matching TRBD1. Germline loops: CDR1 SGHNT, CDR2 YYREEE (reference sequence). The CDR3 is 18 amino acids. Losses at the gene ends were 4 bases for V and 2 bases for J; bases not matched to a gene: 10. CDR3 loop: CASSPVLGQGTGANVLTF. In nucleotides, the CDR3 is TGTGCCAGCAGCCCCGTATTGGGACAGGGAACTGGGGCCAACGTCCTGACTTTC. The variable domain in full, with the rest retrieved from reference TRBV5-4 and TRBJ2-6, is ETGVTQSPTHLIKTRGQQVTLRCSSQSGHNTVSWYQQALGQGPQFIFQYYREEENGRGNFPPRFSGLQFPNYSSELNVNALELDDSALYLCASSPVLGQGTGANVLTFGAGSRLTVL.

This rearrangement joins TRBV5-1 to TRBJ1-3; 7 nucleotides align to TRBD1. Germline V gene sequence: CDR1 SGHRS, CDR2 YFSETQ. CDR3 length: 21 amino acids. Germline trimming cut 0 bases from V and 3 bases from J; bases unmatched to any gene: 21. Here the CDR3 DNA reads TGCGCCAGCAGCTTGGGAAGAAGGGGGCTTAGGGCCCGAGCGTTTGGAAACACCATATATTTT. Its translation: CASSLGRRGLRARAFGNTIYF. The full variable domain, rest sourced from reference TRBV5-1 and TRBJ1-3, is KAGVTQTPRYLIKTRGQQVTLSCSPISGHRSVSWYQQTPGQGLQFLFEYFSETQRNKGNFPGRFSGRQFSNSRSEMNVSTLELGDSALYLCASSLGRRGLRARAFGNTIYFGEGSWLTVV.

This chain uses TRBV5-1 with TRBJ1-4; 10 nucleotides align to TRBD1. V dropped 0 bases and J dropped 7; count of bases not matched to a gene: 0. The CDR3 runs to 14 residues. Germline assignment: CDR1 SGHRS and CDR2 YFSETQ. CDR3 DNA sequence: TGCGCCAGCAGCTTGGGGGACAGGGGTGAAAAACTGTTTTTT. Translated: CASSLGDRGEKLFF.

CDR3 nucleotides: TGTGCCAGCAGCGTACTGGACGGGTCCGGGGTTGGCGAGCAGTACTTC. It is translated as CASSVLDGSGVGEQYF. This rearrangement joins TRBV9 to TRBJ2-7; a possible D gene is TRBD2 (5 bases). Germline loops: CDR1 SGDLS, CDR2 YYNGEE. The V and J ends lost 1 base and 6 bases respectively, with 20 bases between them. The CDR3 totals 16 residues.

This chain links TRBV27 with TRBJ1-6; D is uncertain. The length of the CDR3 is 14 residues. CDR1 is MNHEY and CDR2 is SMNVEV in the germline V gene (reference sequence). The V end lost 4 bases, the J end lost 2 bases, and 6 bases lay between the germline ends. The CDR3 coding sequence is TGTGCCAGCAGTTCACAGACCTATAATTCACCCCTCCACTTT. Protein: CASSSQTYNSPLHF.

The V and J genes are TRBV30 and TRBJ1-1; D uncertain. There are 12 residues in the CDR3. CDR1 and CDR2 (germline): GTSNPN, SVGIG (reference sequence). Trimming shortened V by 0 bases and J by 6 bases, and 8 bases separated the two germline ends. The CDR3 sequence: CAWSVTTSEAFF. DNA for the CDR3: TGTGCCTGGAGTGTAACAACCTCTGAAGCTTTCTTT.

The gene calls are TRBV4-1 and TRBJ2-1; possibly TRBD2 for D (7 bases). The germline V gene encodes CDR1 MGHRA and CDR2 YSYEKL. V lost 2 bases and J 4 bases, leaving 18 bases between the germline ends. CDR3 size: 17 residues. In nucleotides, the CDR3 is TGCGCCAGCAGCCAATTCCTCGGTGGGGGGGCTTACAATGAGCAGTTCTTC. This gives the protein CASSQFLGGGAYNEQFF.

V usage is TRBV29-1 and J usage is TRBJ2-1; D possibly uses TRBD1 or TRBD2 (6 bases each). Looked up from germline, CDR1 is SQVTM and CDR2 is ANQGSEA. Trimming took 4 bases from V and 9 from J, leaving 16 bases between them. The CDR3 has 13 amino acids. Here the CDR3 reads CSVAFTGAGEQFF. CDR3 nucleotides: TGCAGCGTTGCTTTTACGGGGGCTGGTGAGCAGTTCTTC.

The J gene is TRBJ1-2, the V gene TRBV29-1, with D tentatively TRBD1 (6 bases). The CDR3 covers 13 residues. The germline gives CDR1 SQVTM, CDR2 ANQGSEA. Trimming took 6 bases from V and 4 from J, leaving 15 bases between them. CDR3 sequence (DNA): TGCAGCGTCCAGGGGAGGCTTTTCTATGGCTACACCTTC. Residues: CSVQGRLFYGYTF.

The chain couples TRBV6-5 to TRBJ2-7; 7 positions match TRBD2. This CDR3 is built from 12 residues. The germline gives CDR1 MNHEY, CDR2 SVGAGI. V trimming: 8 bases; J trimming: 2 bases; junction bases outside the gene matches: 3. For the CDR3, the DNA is TGTGCCAGCCGGGAGGATACCTACGAGCAGTACTTC. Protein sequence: CASREDTYEQYF.

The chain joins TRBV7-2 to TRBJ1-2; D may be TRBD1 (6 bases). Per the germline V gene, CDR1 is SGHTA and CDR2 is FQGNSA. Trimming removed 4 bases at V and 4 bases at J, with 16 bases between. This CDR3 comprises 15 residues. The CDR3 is CASSYTGSPGYGYTF. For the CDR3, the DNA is TGTGCCAGCAGCTACACAGGGAGCCCGGGCTATGGCTACACCTTC.

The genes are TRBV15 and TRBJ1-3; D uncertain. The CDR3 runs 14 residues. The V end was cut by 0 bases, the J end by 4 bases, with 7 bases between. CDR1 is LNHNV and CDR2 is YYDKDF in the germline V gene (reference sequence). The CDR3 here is CATSRDPAGNTIYF. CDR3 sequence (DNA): TGTGCCACCAGCAGAGATCCTGCCGGAAACACCATATATTTT.

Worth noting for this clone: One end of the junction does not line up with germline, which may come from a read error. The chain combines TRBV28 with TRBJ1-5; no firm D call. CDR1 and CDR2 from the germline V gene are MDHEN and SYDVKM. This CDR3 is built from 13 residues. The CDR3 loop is CASRTTVYQPQHF. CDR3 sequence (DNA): TGTGCCAGCAGGACTACGGTCTATCAACCCCAGCATTTT.

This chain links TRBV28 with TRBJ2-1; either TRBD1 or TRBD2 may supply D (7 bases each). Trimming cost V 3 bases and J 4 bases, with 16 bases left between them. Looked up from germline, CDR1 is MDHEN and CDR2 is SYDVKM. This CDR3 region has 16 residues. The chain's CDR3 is CASSFYRGGHYNEQFF. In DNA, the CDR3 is TGTGCCAGCAGTTTTTACAGGGGAGGGCATTACAATGAGCAGTTCTTC.

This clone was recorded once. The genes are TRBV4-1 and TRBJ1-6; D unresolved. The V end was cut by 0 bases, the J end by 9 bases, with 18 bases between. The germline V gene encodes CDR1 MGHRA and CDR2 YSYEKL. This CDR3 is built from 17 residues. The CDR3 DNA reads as TGCGCCAGCAGCCAAGATCTGAGGCGCATCTCCCTTTCACCCCTCCACTTT. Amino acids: CASSQDLRRISLSPLHF.

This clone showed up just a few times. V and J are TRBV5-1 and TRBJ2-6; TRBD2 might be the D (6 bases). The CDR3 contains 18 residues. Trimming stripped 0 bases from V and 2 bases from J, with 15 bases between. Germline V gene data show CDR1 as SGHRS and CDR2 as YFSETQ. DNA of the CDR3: TGCGCCAGCAGCTTGGAGGGCGGGACTCAAACTGGGGCCAACGTCCTGACTTTC. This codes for CASSLEGGTQTGANVLTF.

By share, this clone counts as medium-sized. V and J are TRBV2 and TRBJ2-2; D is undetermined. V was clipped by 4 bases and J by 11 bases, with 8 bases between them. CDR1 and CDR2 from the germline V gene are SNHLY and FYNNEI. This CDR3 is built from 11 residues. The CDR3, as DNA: TGTGCCAGCAGTGTACTACAAGAGCTGTTTTTT. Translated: CASSVLQELFF.

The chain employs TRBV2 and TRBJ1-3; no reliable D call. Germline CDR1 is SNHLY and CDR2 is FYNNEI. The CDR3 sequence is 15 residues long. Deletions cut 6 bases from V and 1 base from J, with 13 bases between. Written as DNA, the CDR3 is TGTGCCAGCAGCCTTGGACTGATGTCTGGAAACACCATATATTTT. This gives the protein CASSLGLMSGNTIYF.